This T cell receptor (beta chain) emerged from a study of cytomegalovirus exposure and HLA in healthy donors. Germline values: CDR1 SGHAT, CDR2 FQNNGV. The CDR3 extends over 14 amino acids. Turning to this clone: Its antigen is not known.

The PCR had 60 Vbeta and 13 Jbeta primers. Sequencing used immunoSEQ multiplex PCR; TCRdb keeps in-frame clones, though not all of them. The table includes more than 150,000 clones, more than 70% detected once. Study-wide points: Immune exposure information comprised only CMV serostatus.

Sequenced input: PBMCs. This receptor was identified in a boy younger than 10 in good health and CMV-seronegative. This rearrangement joins TRBV11-2 to TRBJ2-5; 7 bases are shared with TRBD2. The J call is in doubt because the DNA end fits TRBJ2-7 better. Written as DNA, the CDR3 is TGTGCCAGCAGCTTAGAGAGCGGGACCTACGAGCAGTACTTC. Translated, it gives CASSLESGTYEQYF.